Sequencing of this T cell receptor (beta chain) was carried out in a study of cytomegalovirus exposure and HLA in healthy donors. Findings of the study overall: In a later analysis, specific HLA alleles were associated with 15,000 to 20,000 TCR beta sequences at a 0.05 false discovery rate. A later look showed TCR association rates differing by HLA locus, highest for DRB1 and lowest for HLA-C. Usually a TCR sequence was rare, but some public TCRs were found in many donors. In a later analysis, an Asian-associated ancestry cluster reportedly showed fewer N-insertions than the approximately 700-donor mean.

Turning to this clone: The antigen is undetermined.

Per the germline V gene, CDR1 is SQVTM and CDR2 is ANQGSEA. The CDR3 extends over 18 amino acids. J was trimmed by 2 bases and V by 6 bases; bases with no gene match: 22. 13 Jbeta primers and 60 Vbeta primers were used for the PCR. Here immunoSEQ multiplex PCR was the method, and the copy in TCRdb shows in-frame clones only, minus some. Its table records approximately 110,000 clones. The sample taken for sequencing was PBMCs. The chain has TRBV29-1 and TRBJ2-7; 7 bases line up with TRBD1. The TCR comes from a man between 18 and 35 years old in good health and CMV-seronegative. The CDR3: CSVAYTLQGTTHTYEQYF. For the CDR3, the DNA is TGCAGCGTAGCCTATACTTTACAGGGGACAACGCACACCTACGAGCAGTACTTC.